This is a list of T cell receptor beta chains from one sample in a study of blood T cell repertoires in COVID-19. Measured with immunoSEQ multiplex PCR; TCRdb has only the in-frame clones, and not every one. Of some 150,000 clones listed, just over 85% are singletons. The sequenced sample was peripheral blood. The receptor source for this set is a man between 65 and 85 years old with acute or convalescent COVID-19. Each CDR3 is given with its conserved first and last residue. Each record gives: J gene, V gene, CDR3 length, clone size, D gene, CDR3 protein. The D gene is left open where the match is weak. Clone size appears in some rows only: once, few, many, or a class for an expanded clone.

j_gene: TRBJ2-1; v_gene: TRBV2; len: 15; abundance: .; d_gene: TRBD2; CDR3aa: CASVTTSGRINEQFF
j_gene: TRBJ1-2; v_gene: TRBV29-1; len: 14; abundance: .; d_gene: .; CDR3aa: CSVEVADFPYGYTF
j_gene: TRBJ2-5; v_gene: TRBV11-3; len: 13; abundance: .; d_gene: .; CDR3aa: CASSLDPAGTQYF
j_gene: TRBJ1-1; v_gene: TRBV15; len: 15; abundance: few; d_gene: TRBD1; CDR3aa: CATSSGQGSDTEAFF
j_gene: TRBJ1-2; v_gene: TRBV14; len: 15; abundance: .; d_gene: TRBD1; CDR3aa: CASSQGTGGFYGYTF
j_gene: TRBJ2-7; v_gene: TRBV27; len: 15; abundance: .; d_gene: TRBD1; CDR3aa: CASSSGGAESYEQYF
j_gene: TRBJ2-2; v_gene: TRBV7-2; len: 17; abundance: .; d_gene: .; CDR3aa: CASSLTRAGANTGELFF
j_gene: TRBJ1-5; v_gene: TRBV16; len: 13; abundance: few; d_gene: .; CDR3aa: CASSFQGNQPQHF
j_gene: TRBJ1-6; v_gene: TRBV18; len: 14; abundance: .; d_gene: .; CDR3aa: CASSNGQNNSPLHF
j_gene: TRBJ2-3; v_gene: TRBV11-2; len: 12; abundance: .; d_gene: .; CDR3aa: CASSSDFRKGYF
j_gene: TRBJ2-7; v_gene: TRBV7-2; len: 17; abundance: .; d_gene: TRBD2; CDR3aa: CASSLAGVGGPLSEQYF
j_gene: TRBJ1-1; v_gene: TRBV28; len: 15; abundance: .; d_gene: TRBD1; CDR3aa: CASIYQGALNTEAFF
j_gene: TRBJ1-2; v_gene: TRBV6-6; len: 13; abundance: .; d_gene: .; CDR3aa: CASSHGRDYGYTF
j_gene: TRBJ1-1; v_gene: TRBV5-4; len: 15; abundance: .; d_gene: .; CDR3aa: CASSLERVMNTEAFF
j_gene: TRBJ1-1; v_gene: TRBV24-1; len: 13; abundance: .; d_gene: .; CDR3aa: CATSARGGTEAFF
j_gene: TRBJ2-3; v_gene: TRBV7-9; len: 19; abundance: .; d_gene: TRBD2; CDR3aa: CASSTPGLGGVSSTDTQYF
j_gene: TRBJ2-2; v_gene: TRBV3-1/TRBV3-2; len: 15; abundance: .; d_gene: TRBD2; CDR3aa: CASSQGTTNTGELFF